The 23 T cell receptor beta chains in this list originate from one sample, sequenced in a study of blood T cell repertoires in COVID-19. The method was immunoSEQ multiplex PCR; TCRdb's version includes in-frame clones alone and lacks a portion of them. In the table there are 110,000 to 150,000 clones, around 86% of which are singletons. Sequencing was done on a sample of peripheral blood. Receptor source: a human donor in a cohort sampled during active COVID-19.

This clone was observed a few times. This chain connects TRBV7-8 to TRBJ1-1, with 8 nucleotides matching TRBD1. Germline CDR1 is SGHVS and CDR2 is FQNEAQ. The CDR3 has 15 amino acids. The V and J ends lost 10 bases and 4 bases, in that order; junction bases with no gene match: 14. CDR3 protein: CATAPDRAGTTEAFF. The DNA of the CDR3 is TGTGCCACTGCACCGGACAGGGCAGGGACCACTGAAGCTTTCTTT.

The V call is TRBV6-6, the J call TRBJ2-7; a possible D gene is TRBD1 (5 bases). This CDR3 is built from 15 residues. Looked up from germline, CDR1 is MNHNY and CDR2 is SVGAGI (reference sequence). V was clipped by 0 bases and J by 0 bases, with 9 bases between them. In DNA, the CDR3 is TGTGCCAGCAGTTACTCGGGGCAGGTCTCCTACGAGCAGTACTTC. The encoded protein is CASSYSGQVSYEQYF.

This clone was seen more than once but under ten times. The chain couples TRBV29-1 to TRBJ2-7; 12 nucleotides line up with TRBD2. Germline CDR1 is SQVTM and CDR2 is ANQGSEA. The CDR3 loop spans 14 amino acids. After removal of 7 bases from V and 0 bases from J, the junction contained 4 bases not matched to a gene. CDR3 protein: CSAGLAGSSYEQYF. In DNA, the CDR3 is TGCAGCGCAGGACTAGCGGGAAGCTCCTACGAGCAGTACTTC.

The table lists this clone with a count of one. This rearrangement joins TRBV7-2 to TRBJ2-3; the match to TRBD2 covers 7 bases. The V and J ends lost 5 bases and 4 bases, in that order; junction bases with no gene match: 12. CDR1 is SGHTA and CDR2 is FQGNSA in the germline V gene. The CDR3 runs to 16 residues. CDR3 sequence (DNA): TGTGCCAGCAGCCTACGGGCGGGAGTAGGGCCAGATACGCAGTATTTT. It specifies CASSLRAGVGPDTQYF. The whole variable domain, filled in from reference TRBV7-2 and TRBJ2-3, reads GAGVSQSPSNKVTEKGKDVELRCDPISGHTALYWYRQSLGQGLEFLIYFQGNSAPDKSGLPSDRFSAERTGGSVSTLTIQRTQQEDSAVYLCASSLRAGVGPDTQYFGPGTRLTVL.

This chain uses TRBV28 with TRBJ1-2; D not resolved. CDR3 length equals 14 residues. The germline CDR1 and CDR2 sequences are MDHEN and SYDVKM. The V end was cut by 4 bases, the J end by 8 bases, with 17 bases between. This CDR3 is CASSWVGDRSGYTF. CDR3 in DNA: TGTGCCAGCAGTTGGGTGGGAGATCGCAGCGGCTACACCTTC.

J is TRBJ2-7 and V is TRBV9, with D possibly being TRBD1 (5 bases). Trimming pared 2 bases from V and 4 bases from J, leaving 16 bases between. CDR3 length equals 15 residues. Per the germline V gene, CDR1 is SGDLS and CDR2 is YYNGEE. CDR3 sequence reads: CASSVSPDTRYEQYF. The CDR3 DNA reads TGTGCCAGCAGCGTTTCCCCGGACACTCGTTACGAGCAGTACTTC.

The chain has TRBV7-2 and TRBJ2-1; weak D call: TRBD1 (8 bases). V was clipped by 3 bases and J by 6 bases, with 12 bases between them. CDR1 is SGHTA, CDR2 FQGNSA, per germline. This CDR3 is built from 14 residues. The CDR3 DNA sequence: TGTGCCAGCAGCTTCTACAGGGGGGGCAATGAGCAGTTCTTC. Protein product: CASSFYRGGNEQFF.

The CDR3 loop reads CASSPRGQGLYEQYF. CDR3 sequence (DNA): TGTGCCAGCAGCCCCCGGGGACAGGGGTTGTACGAGCAGTACTTC. The chain recombines TRBV6-2 or TRBV6-3 with TRBJ2-7; 10 bases fit TRBD1. Losses at the gene ends were 6 bases for V and 4 bases for J; bases not matched to a gene: 9. Germline V CDR1 and CDR2: MNHEY, SVGEGT. The CDR3 extends over 15 amino acids.

This clone is a singleton in its sample. The rearrangement joins TRBV18 to TRBJ2-6, with D possibly TRBD2 on 6 matching bases. The CDR3 is 15 amino acids. In germline, CDR1 is KGHSH, CDR2 LQKENI. Deletions cut 4 bases from V and 4 bases from J, with 11 bases between. The CDR3 DNA sequence: TGTGCCAGCTCACTGGGGACTTCGGGGGCCAACGTCCTGACTTTC. This encodes CASSLGTSGANVLTF.

The genes are TRBV7-2 and TRBJ2-7, with TRBD2 matching over 11 bases. The CDR3 totals 19 residues. CDR1 SGHTA and CDR2 FQGNSA come from the germline V gene. Germline trimming cut 3 bases from V and 4 bases from J; bases unmatched to any gene: 17. The CDR3 sequence: CASSLSLAGGGRGSYEQYF. CDR3 DNA sequence: TGTGCCAGCAGCTTGTCGCTAGCGGGAGGCGGTAGGGGATCTTACGAGCAGTACTTC. Based on the CDR3 plus reference TRBV7-2 and TRBJ2-7, the full variable domain is GAGVSQSPSNKVTEKGKDVELRCDPISGHTALYWYRQSLGQGLEFLIYFQGNSAPDKSGLPSDRFSAERTGGSVSTLTIQRTQQEDSAVYLCASSLSLAGGGRGSYEQYFGPGTRLTVT.

The genes are TRBV7-2 and TRBJ1-1; unclear D gene. Deletions cut 2 bases from V and 7 bases from J, with 11 bases between. This CDR3 has 13 residues. Germline-derived CDR1 and CDR2 are SGHTA and FQGNSA. DNA for the CDR3: TGTGCCAGCAGCTTAAGTAGAGGAGATGAAGCTTTCTTT. Protein product: CASSLSRGDEAFF. Full variable domain (missing parts from reference TRBV7-2 and TRBJ1-1): GAGVSQSPSNKVTEKGKDVELRCDPISGHTALYWYRQSLGQGLEFLIYFQGNSAPDKSGLPSDRFSAERTGGSVSTLTIQRTQQEDSAVYLCASSLSRGDEAFFGQGTRLTVV.

CDR3 bases: TGTGCCATCAGTTCAACCGGGACAGGGGTTGAAGAGACCCAGTACTTC. The encoded protein is CAISSTGTGVEETQYF. The chain joins TRBV10-3 to TRBJ2-5, with 10 bases lining up with TRBD1. The germline CDR1 and CDR2 sequences are ENHRY and SYGVKD. The CDR3 is made up of 16 amino acids. Unmatched junction bases numbered 9, after V lost 5 bases and J lost 3 bases.

V usage is TRBV5-1 and J usage is TRBJ2-2; D is unclear. V lost 0 bases to trimming and J lost 0 bases, with 12 bases between them. CDR3 size: 17 residues. Germline values: CDR1 SGHRS, CDR2 YFSETQ. The chain's CDR3 is CASSLEVAHPNTGELFF. The CDR3 coding sequence is TGCGCCAGCAGCTTGGAGGTAGCCCATCCGAACACCGGGGAGCTGTTTTTT.

This chain joins TRBV7-3 and TRBJ1-1; no clear D. Germline CDR1 is SGHTA and CDR2 is FQGTGA. The CDR3 is made up of 16 amino acids. Trimming took 2 bases from V and 2 from J, leaving 15 bases between them. The CDR3 DNA reads TGTGCCAGCAGCTTAGTGGGAGGGTCGCCAAACACTGAAGCTTTCTTT. Its protein product is CASSLVGGSPNTEAFF. The whole variable domain, remainder taken from reference TRBV7-3 and TRBJ1-1, is GAGVSQTPSNKVTEKGKYVELRCDPISGHTALYWYRQSLGQGPEFLIYFQGTGAADDSGLPNDRFFAVRPEGSVSTLKIQRTERGDSAVYLCASSLVGGSPNTEAFFGQGTRLTVV.

The chain recombines TRBV7-8 with TRBJ2-7; 10 bases fit TRBD2. This CDR3 is built from 15 residues. The germline CDR1 and CDR2 sequences are SGHVS and FQNEAQ. The V segment lost 5 bases and the J segment 3 bases; nucleotides outside the gene matches: 7. DNA of the CDR3: TGTGCCAGCAGCCAAGGACTAGCGGAGTACTACGAGCAGTACTTC. Translating it yields CASSQGLAEYYEQYF. The entire variable domain, with the rest obtained from reference TRBV7-8 and TRBJ2-7, is as follows: GAGVSQSPRYKVAKRGQDVALRCDPISGHVSLFWYQQALGQGPEFLTYFQNEAQLDKSGLPSDRFFAERPEGSVSTLKIQRTQQEDSAVYLCASSQGLAEYYEQYFGPGTRLTVT.

This clone has only a few counts. This chain uses TRBV28 with TRBJ2-7; no reliable D call. The V gene's germline CDR1 is MDHEN and CDR2 SYDVKM. V lost 3 bases and J lost 3, with 6 bases in between. The CDR3 extends over 12 amino acids. CDR3: CASSFIYYEQYF. In DNA, the CDR3 is TGTGCCAGCAGTTTTATCTACTACGAGCAGTACTTC.

The genes are TRBV12-3 or TRBV12-4 and TRBJ2-3, with TRBD2 matching over 12 bases. V was pared by 8 bases and J by 7 bases, with 1 base of the junction left unmatched. The CDR3 is 12 amino acids. The CDR3 sequence: CASGLAGYTQYF. The CDR3 DNA follows: TGTGCCAGCGGACTAGCGGGGTATACGCAGTATTTT.

The chain has TRBV15 and TRBJ1-2, with TRBD1 identical over 11 bases. Trimming took 2 bases from V and 8 from J; bases not matched to a gene: 19. There are 19 residues in the CDR3. Per germline, CDR1 LNHNV and CDR2 YYDKDF (reference sequence). The CDR3 DNA reads TGTGCCACCAGCAGATCGGCCGCCGGGACAGGGGGACTTTCGCCGGGCTACACCTTC. This gives the protein CATSRSAAGTGGLSPGYTF.

The CDR3 DNA is TGCGCCAGCAGCTTGCAGGGTATGGTCGACGAGCAGTACTTC. Protein: CASSLQGMVDEQYF. The chain joins TRBV5-1 to TRBJ2-7; possible D gene TRBD1, 5 bases. The CDR3 has 14 amino acids. Germline V gene lookup returns CDR1 SGHRS and CDR2 YFSETQ. V shed 1 base and J shed 5 bases, with 13 bases lying between them. The whole variable domain, remainder taken from reference TRBV5-1 and TRBJ2-7, is KAGVTQTPRYLIKTRGQQVTLSCSPISGHRSVSWYQQTPGQGLQFLFEYFSETQRNKGNFPGRFSGRQFSNSRSEMNVSTLELGDSALYLCASSLQGMVDEQYFGPGTRLTVT.

This clone appeared once. This chain uses TRBV7-3 with TRBJ1-2; 7 bases are shared with TRBD1. This CDR3 spans 16 amino acids. V gave up 5 bases and J gave up 3 bases; unmatched junction bases: 12. Germline V gives CDR1 SGHTA, CDR2 FQGTGA. CDR3 sequence: CASSPQAHTGDYGYTF. In nucleotides, the CDR3 is TGTGCCAGCAGCCCGCAGGCTCACACAGGGGACTATGGCTACACCTTC.

V is TRBV7-9 and J is TRBJ2-1; possible D gene TRBD2, 6 bases. Trimming pared 5 bases from V and 12 bases from J, leaving 11 bases between. The CDR3 has 11 residues. Germline assignment: CDR1 SEHNR and CDR2 FQNEAQ (reference sequence). CDR3 bases: TGTGCCAGCAGCGTTGGACTAACGCAGTTCTTC. This codes for CASSVGLTQFF.

This clone was seen just once. Mismatch with germline at one junction end may stem from a read error. The V call is TRBV5-4, the J call TRBJ2-7; the match to TRBD2 covers 9 bases. Per the germline V gene, CDR1 is SGHNT and CDR2 is YYREEE (reference sequence). There are 15 residues in the CDR3. CDR3 DNA: TGTGCCAGCAGTTTGGGCGGGAGGGCCTCCTACGAGCAGTACTTC. It specifies CASSLGGRASYEQYF.

The V and J genes are TRBV2 and TRBJ2-7; the D is unclear. Per the germline V gene, CDR1 is SNHLY and CDR2 is FYNNEI. The V end was cut by 11 bases, the J end by 6 bases, with 23 bases between. The CDR3 is 14 residues long. The CDR3 loop is CASTSSAVAGEQYF. The DNA of the CDR3 is TGTGCCTCCACCTCATCTGCAGTGGCAGGCGAGCAGTACTTC.